The T cell receptor beta chain under discussion was sequenced for a study of cytomegalovirus exposure and HLA in healthy donors. Notes on the study in general: In a later analysis, at a false discovery rate of 0.05, 17,000 or so TCR beta sequences were associated with HLA alleles. Reported performance of the classifier showed diagnosis of cytomegalovirus status with high specificity and sensitivity.

A note on this clone: Antigen specificity is unknown.

The V and J ends lost 7 bases and 7 bases, in that order; junction bases with no gene match: 8. Germline V lookup: CDR1 WSHSY, CDR2 SAAADI. This CDR3 has 13 residues. A multiplex PCR was run with 60 Vbeta primers and 13 Jbeta primers. Some clones are missing from TCRdb's copy, which holds only in-frame ones; the method was immunoSEQ multiplex PCR. This table holds over 150,000 clones, 75% to 85% found once. Nominally healthy donors were sampled, though unrecorded immune exposures were likely. The source of this sequence is a woman in her late teens or twenties in good health and CMV-seronegative. J is TRBJ2-3 and V is TRBV10-2, with TRBD2 matching 7 bases. Sequenced material: PBMCs. Written as DNA, the CDR3 is TGCGCCAGCACCGGGGGGATCCCTAATACGCAGTATTTT. Protein sequence: CASTGGIPNTQYF.